This TCR beta chain stems from a study of OX40 agonist ivuxolimab in advanced cancers. Sequencing used immunoSEQ multiplex PCR; TCRdb keeps in-frame clones, though not all of them. The data contain around 40,000 clones, about 83% of them singletons. Losses at the gene ends were 10 bases for V and 3 bases for J; bases not matched to a gene: 15. CDR3 length equals 15 residues. CDR1 and CDR2 (germline): ENHRY, SYGVKD. The chain uses TRBV10-3 and TRBJ2-7, with 7 bases matching TRBD1. The sample consisted of CD4+ or CD8+ T cells sorted from blood, taken in a trial of the OX40 agonist ivuxolimab. The receptor was derived from an adult with an advanced solid tumor such as melanoma, head and neck, liver or kidney cancer. Here the CDR3 DNA reads TGTGCCAGCAGCGAAACGACAGGGTTGGTCTACGAGCAGTACTTC. It yields the protein CASSETTGLVYEQYF.